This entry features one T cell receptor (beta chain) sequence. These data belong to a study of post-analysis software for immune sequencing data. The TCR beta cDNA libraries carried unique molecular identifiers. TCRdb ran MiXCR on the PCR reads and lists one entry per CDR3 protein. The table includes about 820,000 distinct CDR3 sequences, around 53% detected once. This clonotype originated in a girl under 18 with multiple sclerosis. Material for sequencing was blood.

CDR3 region: CASSRAIDQPQHF. The CDR3, as DNA: TGTGCCAGCAGTAGGGCGATCGATCAGCCCCAGCATTTT. The chain uses TRBV25-1 and TRBJ1-5; D is undetermined. CDR3 length: 13 residues. V lost 5 bases to trimming and J lost 5 bases, with 10 bases between them. Germline V gene sequence: CDR1 MGHDK, CDR2 SYGVNS.